Listed below are T cell receptor beta chains from one sample, sequenced in a study of blood T cell repertoires in COVID-19. Method: immunoSEQ multiplex PCR; TCRdb's copy keeps in-frame clones and lacks some. The table records about 170,000 clones, around 89% of them present only once. The sequenced sample was peripheral blood. All receptors come from a man between 60 and 70 years old with acute or convalescent COVID-19. The CDR3 runs from the conserved cysteine through the conserved F or W. Size tells how often a clone was seen (once, few, many) or the class of an expanded clone, and some rows leave it out.

TRBV19	.	TRBJ1-5	CASSIALTVEPQHF
TRBV12-5	.	TRBJ2-1	CASGPGLAGGPSYNEQFF
TRBV3-1/TRBV3-2	.	TRBJ1-1	CASNQQGGGTEAFF
TRBV2	.	TRBJ2-2	CASSEEGTGNTGELFF
TRBV19	.	TRBJ1-2	CASSIRSTNYGYTF
TRBV12-3/TRBV12-4	.	TRBJ1-1	CASTAGLYTEAFF
TRBV15	.	TRBJ2-7	CATSRARTYEQYF
TRBV2	few	TRBJ2-5	CASGTGVVETQYF
TRBV5-1	few	TRBJ2-2	CASSLPGGGDTGELFF
TRBV7-3	.	TRBJ1-2	CASSLRGRVDGYTF
TRBV5-1	.	TRBJ1-1	CASSLGTGREAFF
TRBV21-1	few	TRBJ1-5	CASSKDQKTVSNQPQHF
TRBV29-1	.	TRBJ1-3	CSAERPGQWGSGNTIYF